A single sample is the source of the 9 T cell receptor beta chains below, sequenced in a study of cytotoxic CD8 clonotypes in ibrutinib-treated CLL. Method: immunoSEQ multiplex PCR; TCRdb's copy keeps in-frame clones and lacks some. The sample contains more than 200,000 clones, under 75% of which appear only once. This specimen consisted of PBMCs, obtained after 24 months of ibrutinib treatment. The receptors originated from a human donor with chronic lymphocytic leukemia.

The chain has TRBV1 and TRBJ2-7; the table's D call, TRBD1, has no DNA check behind it. TRBV1 is termed a pseudogene. This CDR3 has 17 residues. CDR3 region: CTSLTGGTGDRSYEQYF. The CDR3 DNA reads as TGCACCAGCCTGACAGGGGGAACGGGGGATAGGTCCTACGAGCAGTACTTC.

The chain has TRBV19 and TRBJ1-3; D is unclear. The germline V gene encodes CDR1 LNHDA and CDR2 SQIVND (reference sequence). CDR3 size: 15 residues. Trimming pared 1 base from V and 2 bases from J, leaving 9 bases between. The CDR3 sequence: CASSIGQNPGNTIYF. The CDR3 nucleotides are TGTGCCAGTAGTATAGGCCAGAACCCTGGAAACACCATATATTTT.

The rearrangement joins TRBV18 to TRBJ1-3; D ambiguous. Trimming cost V 0 bases and J 0 bases, with 6 bases left between them. CDR3 length equals 15 residues. Germline loops: CDR1 KGHSH, CDR2 LQKENI. DNA for the CDR3: TGTGCCAGCTCACCACCGTCAGACTCTGGAAACACCATATATTTT. Translated, it gives CASSPPSDSGNTIYF.

This clone turned up a few times. The chain couples TRBV18 to TRBJ2-1, with D perhaps assigned TRBD1 or TRBD2 (5 bases each). CDR3 size: 14 residues. V lost 6 bases and J lost 2, with 11 bases in between. Germline V gives CDR1 KGHSH, CDR2 LQKENI. DNA for the CDR3: TGTGCCAGCTCCCCCGGGACCACCTACAATGAGCAGTTCTTC. Translation: CASSPGTTYNEQFF.

This clone is a singleton in its sample. This sequence joins TRBV11-2 and TRBJ1-3, with unresolved D. Trimming cost V 1 base and J 1 base, with 8 bases left between them. Germline V gene lookup returns CDR1 SGHAT and CDR2 FQNNGV. The CDR3 sequence is 15 residues long. The CDR3 loop reads CASSLGVGSGNTIYF. The DNA for the CDR3 is TGTGCCAGCAGCTTAGGGGTAGGGTCTGGAAACACCATATATTTT.

A few counts support this clone. V usage is TRBV6-6 and J usage is TRBJ2-7; no clear D. Germline V CDR1 and CDR2: MNHNY, SVGAGI (reference sequence). CDR3 length: 11 amino acids. The ends were cut back, 6 bases at V and 3 bases at J, with 6 bases in the middle. Written as DNA, the CDR3 is TGTGCCAGCAGGGCCGACTACGAGCAGTACTTC. Its protein product is CASRADYEQYF.

The chain combines TRBV7-2 with TRBJ1-2; the D gene is possibly TRBD1 (5 bases). The V end lost 2 bases, the J end lost 3 bases, and 13 bases lay between the germline ends. This CDR3 is 15 amino acids long. CDR1 and CDR2 (germline): SGHTA, FQGNSA. This CDR3 is CASSLMAGWDYGYTF. The CDR3 DNA sequence: TGTGCCAGCAGCTTAATGGCAGGGTGGGACTATGGCTACACCTTC.

The chain joins TRBV29-1 to TRBJ1-1; D not certain. Between the trimmed V and J ends, which lost 4 bases and 4 bases, there was a span of 13 bases. The germline gives CDR1 SQVTM, CDR2 ANQGSEA. There are 13 residues in the CDR3. Written as DNA, the CDR3 is TGCAGCGTTGGACCACGAGGGCTCACTGAAGCTTTCTTT. This sequence encodes CSVGPRGLTEAFF. Filled out from reference TRBV29-1 and TRBJ1-1, the complete variable domain reads SAVISQKPSRDICQRGTSLTIQCQVDSQVTMMFWYRQQPGQSLTLIATANQGSEATYESGFVIDKFPISRPNLTFSTLTVSNMSPEDSSIYLCSVGPRGLTEAFFGQGTRLTVV.

This chain links TRBV28 with TRBJ1-1; unclear D gene. This CDR3 is built from 11 residues. V lost 6 bases to trimming and J lost 4 bases, with 6 bases between them. Germline V gene sequence: CDR1 MDHEN, CDR2 SYDVKM. CDR3 residues: CASRRTTEAFF. The CDR3 DNA follows: TGTGCCAGCAGAAGAACCACTGAAGCTTTCTTT.